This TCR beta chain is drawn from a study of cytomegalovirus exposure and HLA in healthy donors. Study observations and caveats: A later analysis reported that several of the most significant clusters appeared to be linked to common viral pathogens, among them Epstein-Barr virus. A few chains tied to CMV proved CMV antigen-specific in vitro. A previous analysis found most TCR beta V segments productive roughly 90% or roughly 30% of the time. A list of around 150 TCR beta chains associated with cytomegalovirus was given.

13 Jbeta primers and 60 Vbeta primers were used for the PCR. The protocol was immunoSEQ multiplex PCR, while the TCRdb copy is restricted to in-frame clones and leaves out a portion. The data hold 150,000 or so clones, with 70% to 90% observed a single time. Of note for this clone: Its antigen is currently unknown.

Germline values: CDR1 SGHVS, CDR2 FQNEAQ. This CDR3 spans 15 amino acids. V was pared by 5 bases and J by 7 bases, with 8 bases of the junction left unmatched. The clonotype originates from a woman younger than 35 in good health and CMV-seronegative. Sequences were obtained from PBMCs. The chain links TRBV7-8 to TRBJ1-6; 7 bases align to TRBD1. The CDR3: CASSQEGGKNSPLHF. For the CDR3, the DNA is TGTGCCAGCAGCCAAGAAGGGGGCAAGAATTCACCCCTCCACTTT.